This paragraph reports one TCR beta chain. Its antigen remains unidentified. Base-call qualities are not available, and no considerably larger clone is one nucleotide away. These data are taken from a study of blood T cell repertoires in COVID-19 (dated by TCRdb to the early 2020s). For the study in its entirety: Samples from collaborators originated in the United States, Italy and Spain and spanned both the acute and convalescent phases of COVID-19. The repertoires were released in a freely available public database intended as a resource for research on the immune response to SARS-CoV-2. Subjects who had been exposed to COVID-19, were actively infected with it, or had recovered from it provided the deeply sampled blood TCRbeta repertoires that made up the dataset. Samples were obtained from the ongoing ImmuneRACE study (first 160 participants) and from some 1,200 subjects provided by 6 global collaborators. Sample metadata almost always included a de-identified subject ID, COVID-19 status, age in years and sex. The material from the prospective study consisted of cDNA or gDNA derived from T cells, B-cell-depleted T cells, or PBMCs. HLA class I and class II types, where available, came from metadata supplied by the sample provider rather than from assay-based typing. What the work shows at the level of the full study, not this receptor alone: Clinical and demographic metadata were provided uncurated, with the amount varying by source and participant.

Each collaborating institution followed its own protocols to collect whole blood in K2EDTA tubes. For TCRbeta analysis, collaborators shipped samples in one of three forms: frozen whole blood, isolated PBMCs, or DNA extracted from either of those sample types. TCRbeta CDR3 regions were amplified from genomic DNA by means of the immunoSEQ Assay, a bias-controlled multiplex PCR. In the original analysis: Nucleated cell counts per sample were estimated from amplification of reference gene primers within the assay. To quantify the absolute abundance of each unique TCRbeta CDR3 rearrangement, sequence reads were collapsed and filtered. For each sample, productive Simpson clonality was calculated by taking the square root of Simpson's diversity index across productive rearrangements. TCRdb obtained this table from immuneACCESS and retained in-frame rearrangements with V and J assigned. These tables miss some clones; where compared with another copy, unresolved V genes account for less than half of the shortfall, and the remainder is unexplained. V, J and clone size derive from that table, while D and trimming were established from the DNA sequence. This sample gives some 150,000 clones in total; 80% of them show up just once. The ten largest clones represent 13% of the sample.

V is clipped by 0 bases and J by 3 bases, and the sequence between their germline boundaries is 6 bases long. CDR1 and CDR2 are drawn from the germline V gene (reference sequence): MNHEY, SMNVEV. The cysteine opens and the phenylalanine closes a CDR3 of 13 amino acids. Only CDR3 DNA remains: 39 bases, in frame from the first base. What was sequenced was peripheral blood. This receptor was identified in a man between 60 and 75 years old with active or convalescent COVID-19. The chain links TRBV27 with TRBJ2-7; a confident D gene designation cannot be given. The DNA reads as follows: TGTGCCAGCAGTTTATCCGCACACTACGAGCAGTACTTC. This encodes CASSLSAHYEQYF.